Listed below are T cell receptor delta chains from one sample, sequenced in a study of gamma-delta T cells after stem cell transplantation. TCRdb reprocessed the RT-PCR reads through CATT. The sample contains some 1,400 delta-chain clones, over 9% of which appear only once. Sequenced material: gamma-delta T cells. The receptor source for this set is a human donor. It is not recorded whose cells these are; they may come from a transplant donor. Each CDR3 is given with its conserved first and last residue. A D gene is named only where the DNA matches it firmly. Clone sizes are given selectively: once, few, many, or a class where the clone is expanded.

size,D,J,V,CDR3,DNA
NA,TRDD3,TRDJ1,TRDV2,CACDTVTGDGELIF,TGTGCCTGTGACACGGTTACTGGGGATGGTGAACTCATCTTT
medium-sized,TRDD3,TRDJ1,TRDV2,CACDTVLGDTRSTDKLIF,TGTGCCTGTGACACCGTACTGGGGGATACGAGGAGCACCGATAAACTCATCTTT
few,TRDD3,TRDJ1,TRDV2,CACDPLTGGSNDTDKLIF,TGTGCCTGTGACCCGCTTACTGGGGGATCCAACGACACCGATAAACTCATCTTT
large,TRDD3,TRDJ1,TRDV2,CACDTVSPVLGDTDKLIF,TGTGCCTGTGACACCGTTTCCCCGGTACTGGGGGACACCGATAAACTCATCTTT
few,TRDD3,TRDJ1,TRDV1,CALGELTYLGGYNALIF,TGTGCTCTTGGGGAACTAACATACCTTGGGGGATACAATGCACTCATCTTT
few,NA,TRDJ1,TRDV2,CACDPVSTNTDKLIF,TGTGCCTGTGACCCGGTTTCTACTAACACCGATAAACTCATCTTT
few,NA,TRDJ3,TRDV2,CACDTIRGDTLYTRQMFF,TGTGCCTGTGACACGATCCGGGGTGATACCTTGTACACCCGACAGATGTTTTTC
medium-sized,NA,TRDJ1,TRDV2,CACDALDTDKLIF,TGTGCCTGTGACGCCCTAGACACCGATAAACTCATCTTT
few,NA,TRDJ1,TRDV2,CACDTWGWEELIF,TGTGCCTGTGACACTTGGGGCTGGGAGGAACTCATCTTT
NA,TRDD3,TRDJ1,TRDV2,CACDTWGIPSDKLIF,TGTGCCTGTGACACCTGGGGGATACCGTCCGATAAACTCATCTTT
NA,TRDD3,TRDJ1,TRDV2,CACDTVGDTTRGGGTDKLIF,TGTGCCTGTGACACCGTCGGGGATACGACTCGCGGGGGGGGCACCGATAAACTCATCTTT
few,TRDD3,TRDJ1,TRDV2,CACDTVQRLGDLSDKLIF,TGTGCCTGTGACACCGTCCAACGACTGGGGGATTTGAGCGATAAACTCATCTTT
medium-sized,TRDD3,TRDJ1,TRDV2,CACDRLLGDTRADKLIF,TGTGCCTGTGACAGACTACTGGGGGATACGCGGGCCGATAAACTCATCTTT
medium-sized,TRDD3,TRDJ1,TRDV2,CACDRLGDNSPDKLIF,TGTGCCTGTGACCGACTGGGGGATAATTCTCCCGATAAACTCATCTTT
NA,TRDD3,TRDJ1,TRDV2,CACENILGGPRSDKLIF,TGTGCCTGTGAAAACATACTGGGGGGACCCCGATCCGATAAACTCATCTTT
few,NA,TRDJ1,TRDV1,CALGVPLPTYWGANDKLIF,TGTGCTCTTGGGGTTCCGCTTCCTACCTACTGGGGGGCGAACGATAAACTCATCTTT
few,TRDD3,TRDJ1,TRDV1,CALGELRSLLGYQLLDKLIF,TGTGCTCTTGGGGAACTAAGAAGCCTACTGGGATACCAACTCCTCGATAAACTCATCTTT
medium-sized,TRDD3,TRDJ3,TRDV2,CACDSTGGNWDTRQMFF,TGTGCCTGTGACTCTACTGGGGGAAACTGGGACACCCGACAGATGTTTTTC
few,TRDD3,TRDJ1,TRDV2,CACDNLRGGDTATDKLIF,TGTGCCTGTGACAATCTCCGAGGGGGGGATACGGCCACCGATAAACTCATCTTT
NA,NA,TRDJ1,TRDV1,CALGDSPTSPYGSWYGLIF,TGTGCTCTTGGGGACTCCCCCACCTCTCCCTACGGTAGTTGGTATGGACTCATCTTT
medium-sized,NA,TRDJ1,TRDV2,CACDTAGPPYTDKLIF,TGTGCCTGTGACACCGCGGGCCCCCCGTACACCGATAAACTCATCTTT
NA,NA,TRDJ1,TRDV2,CAGEPVNVLGRAKLIF,TGTGCCGGTGAGCCCGTTAATGTACTGGGAAGAGCCAAACTCATCTTT
few,TRDD3,TRDJ1,TRDV1,CALGAPPMWGIRHFLHIDKLIF,TGTGCTCTTGGGGCTCCTCCTATGTGGGGGATACGACACTTTTTGCACATCGATAAACTCATCTTT
few,TRDD3,TRDJ1,TRDV2,CACDGIRDDKLIF,TGTGCCTGTGATGGGATACGAGACGATAAACTCATCTTT
NA,NA,TRDJ1,TRDV3,CAFPSPPGGWYTDKLIF,TGTGCCTTTCCCAGTCCTCCCGGGGGCTGGTACACCGATAAACTCATCTTT
medium-sized,TRDD3,TRDJ1,TRDV2,CACDPIPPGDTRSDKLIF,TGTGCCTGTGACCCGATTCCCCCGGGGGATACGCGTTCCGATAAACTCATCTTT
few,TRDD3,TRDJ1,TRDV1,CALGELVWDYWGIPRADKLIF,TGTGCTCTTGGGGAACTTGTTTGGGATTACTGGGGGATACCGAGGGCCGATAAACTCATCTTT
few,TRDD3,TRDJ1,TRDV1,CALGSYWGIRWWSTDKLIF,TGTGCTCTTGGAAGTTACTGGGGGATACGCTGGTGGAGTACCGATAAACTCATCTTT
NA,TRDD3,TRDJ1,TRDV2,CACDPLSTSGGLYTDKLIF,TGTGCCTGTGACCCACTATCTACATCTGGGGGCCTCTACACCGATAAACTCATCTTT
few,TRDD3,TRDJ1,TRDV2,CACDKIPTSVLGDNRADDKLIF,TGTGCCTGTGACAAGATTCCTACCTCGGTCCTGGGGGATAACAGAGCGGACGATAAACTCATCTTT
NA,NA,TRDJ3,TRDV2,CAVDASMPSWDTRQMFF,TGTGCTGTCGACGCATCCATGCCGTCCTGGGACACCCGACAGATGTTTTTC
NA,TRDD3,TRDJ1,TRAV29/DV5,CAASAETGYWGARPDKLIF,TGCGCAGCAAGCGCCGAAACGGGATACTGGGGGGCCAGGCCCGATAAACTCATCTTT
medium-sized,TRDD3,TRDJ3,TRDV2,CACDNVLGDTAWDTRQMFF,TGTGCCTGTGACAATGTACTGGGGGATACAGCCTGGGACACCCGACAGATGTTTTTC
few,NA,TRDJ3,TRDV2,CACDSLAWDTRQMFF,TGTGCCTGTGACTCCCTTGCCTGGGACACCCGACAGATGTTTTTC
NA,TRDD3,TRDJ1,TRDV2,CACDGLLGEDTDKLIF,TGTGCCTGCGACGGATTACTGGGGGAAGACACCGATAAACTCATCTTT
few,TRDD3,TRDJ1,TRDV2,CACDRMVLGETLTYTDKLIF,TGTGCCTGTGACCGGATGGTACTGGGGGAGACTTTGACGTACACCGATAAACTCATCTTT
few,NA,TRDJ1,TRDV2,CACDTWDWEELIF,TGTGCCTGTGACACTTGGGACTGGGAGGAACTCATCTTT
few,TRDD3,TRDJ3,TRDV2,CACDNSMLGDARGSWDTRQMFF,TGTGCCTGTGACAATTCAATGCTGGGGGACGCGAGGGGGTCCTGGGACACCCGACAGATGTTTTTC
medium-sized,TRDD3,TRDJ1,TRDV2,CACVPLGDSWAKLIF,TGTGCCTGTGTCCCTCTGGGGGATAGTTGGGCTAAACTCATCTTT
few,TRDD3,TRDJ1,TRDV1,CALGGPSRNWGIRIDKLIF,TGTGCTCTTGGGGGACCTAGCAGGAACTGGGGGATACGTATCGATAAACTCATCTTT
NA,TRDD3,TRDJ3,TRDV2,CACDTVEGGYAPGSSWDTRQMFF,TGTGCCTGTGACACCGTAGAGGGGGGATACGCACCGGGAAGCTCCTGGGACACCCGACAGATGTTTTTC
few,TRDD3,TRDJ1,TRDV2,CACDTVQRPGGFTDKLIF,TGTGCCTGTGACACCGTTCAGCGGCCTGGGGGATTCACCGATAAACTCATCTTT
few,NA,TRDJ2,TRDV2,CACDTVLTRVTSQLFF,TGTGCCTGTGACACCGTCTTAACTCGGGTGACATCCCAACTCTTCTTT
few,TRDD3,TRDJ1,TRAV29/DV5,CAASPIVLGDGRYTDKPIF,TGTGCAGCAAGCCCGATCGTACTGGGGGATGGGAGGTACACCGATAAACCCATCTTT